This T cell receptor (beta chain) was identified during a study of beta chain features in type 1 diabetes (dated by TCRdb to between 2018 and 2020). Background on the whole study: Mean age, gender distribution, total cell number and subset yield did not differ between patients and healthy donors. A total of about 99,000,000 sorted cells were examined across all samples, and RNA yield correlated strongly with the number of cells per subset. In the study, TCRB repertoires of sorted circulating CD4+ T cell subsets from recently diagnosed type 1 diabetes patients were compared with those of matched healthy donors. Whereas all 30 or so donors provided naive and central memory subsets, regulatory and stem cell-like memory subsets were isolated from just 8 patients and about 8 healthy donors. General study outcomes and caveats: Patients with type 1 diabetes made fewer insertions and deleted more nucleotides at VDJ recombination sites, implying thymic rearrangement abnormalities. Because cDNA rather than genomic DNA was sequenced, highly expressing activated cells could have been over-represented, although no difference in activation and CD3 levels was found between groups. Shorter templates might be favored by PCR, yet because patient and control samples were amplified and corrected together, any such skew would affect both groups equally. In all four CD4+ subsets, TCRB CDR3 length was moderately but significantly shorter in type 1 diabetes patients. Naive, central memory and regulatory TCRB repertoires appeared to be more alike among patients than among healthy donors. HLA sub-analyses involved small numbers of individuals, so any influence of HLA type on TCRB rearrangement remained unresolved.

The entire amount of isolated RNA was reverse transcribed using the High Capacity cDNA Reverse Transcription Kit, so the sequenced TCRB transcripts were expressed ones. Survey-depth immunoSEQ sequencing was performed on stem cell-like memory T cell samples, with an average of about 1 million total reads per sample. Sorted cells were lysed in RLT buffer, and RNA was extracted using DNase-treated RNeasy Micro or Mini kits according to cell number. To prevent cross-contamination, each cell subset was processed individually, whereas patient and healthy donor samples were processed jointly. The immunoSEQ multiplex PCR was used to amplify TCRB sequences from cDNA, generating 87-bp fragments that spanned the CDR3 region. Sequencing of the amplicons was done on the Illumina HiSeq platform. The authors processed their data as follows. Synthetic template baselines were used to correct PCR bias computationally, reads within Hamming distance 2 were collapsed together, and singletons that could not be merged were discarded. Reads were aligned against IMGT to assign V, D and J genes, CDR3 length and insertions or deletions at six rearrangement sites. Within each subset, clonotype counts were normalized to the number of sorted cells before true diversity and Gini coefficients were calculated with the tcR R package. The overlap coefficient, calculated on TCRB nucleotide sequences, was used to quantify repertoire sharing. TCRdb retrieved this table from immuneACCESS and kept in-frame rearrangements only. Not all clones are present; in checked studies, unresolved V genes account for under half, and no reason is known for the remainder. That table supplies the V and J calls and clone size; D and trimming were determined from the DNA. The sample profile shows 110,000 or so clones; almost 40% of them were found once. 0.06% to 0.075% of the sample is in the top ten clones.

This clone has just one count. This receptor's antigen is unknown. No base qualities exist here, and no much larger clone lies one base off it. Each donor gave one peripheral blood draw, approximately 100 mL on average, collected into heparinised tubes. A BD FACSAria II and a panel including CD45RO, CCR7, CD25, CD127, CD95 and CD27 were used to sort naive, central memory, regulatory and stem cell-like memory CD4+ T cells. Every sorted population had a purity above 95%. PBMCs were isolated right away by Lymphoprep density gradient centrifugation and were stained directly, without culture. So that batch effects would be minimized, each experiment stained and sorted samples in pairs, pairing one healthy donor with one patient. The clonotype originates from a woman under 30 in good health. Sequencing input: stem cell memory CD4+ T cells from blood. What this sample's cell subset or site label stands for: stem cell-like memory CD4+ T cells.

The CDR3 reads as follows: CASSQAQGGAQETQYF. Read as DNA, the sequence is TGCGCCAGCAGCCAGGCACAGGGGGGGGCCCAAGAGACCCAGTACTTC. The chain couples TRBV5-1 to TRBJ2-5, and the D gene may be TRBD1, 8 bases matching. The CDR3 holds 16 amino acids from the cysteine to the phenylalanine. The entry retains the CDR3 DNA only, 48 bases that are in frame from base 1. The germline V gene sets CDR1 to SGHRS and CDR2 to YFSETQ. V lost 4 bases and J lost 1 base; the stretch between them is 17 bases long.